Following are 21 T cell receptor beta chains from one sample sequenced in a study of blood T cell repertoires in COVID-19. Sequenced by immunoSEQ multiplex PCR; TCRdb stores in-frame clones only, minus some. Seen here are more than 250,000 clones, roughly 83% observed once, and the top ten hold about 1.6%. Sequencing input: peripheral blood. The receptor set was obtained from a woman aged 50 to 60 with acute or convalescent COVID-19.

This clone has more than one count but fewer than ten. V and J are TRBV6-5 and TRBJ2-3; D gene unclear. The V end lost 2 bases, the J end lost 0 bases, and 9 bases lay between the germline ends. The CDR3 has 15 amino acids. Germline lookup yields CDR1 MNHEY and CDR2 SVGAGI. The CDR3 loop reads CASSYGGSSTDTQYF. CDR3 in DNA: TGTGCCAGCAGTTACGGTGGCTCTAGCACAGATACGCAGTATTTT.

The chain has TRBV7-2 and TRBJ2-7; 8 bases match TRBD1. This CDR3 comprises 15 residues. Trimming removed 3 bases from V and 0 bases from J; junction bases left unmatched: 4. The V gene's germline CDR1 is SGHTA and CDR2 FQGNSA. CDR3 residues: CASSFQGANSYEQYF. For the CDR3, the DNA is TGTGCCAGCAGCTTTCAGGGGGCGAACTCCTACGAGCAGTACTTC.

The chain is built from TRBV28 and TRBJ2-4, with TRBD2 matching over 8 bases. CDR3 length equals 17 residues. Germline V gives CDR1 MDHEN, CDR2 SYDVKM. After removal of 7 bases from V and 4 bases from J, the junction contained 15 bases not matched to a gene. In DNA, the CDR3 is TGTGCCAGCACCTACGCAGTGGTAGCGGGAACAAAAAACATTCAGTACTTC. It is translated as CASTYAVVAGTKNIQYF.

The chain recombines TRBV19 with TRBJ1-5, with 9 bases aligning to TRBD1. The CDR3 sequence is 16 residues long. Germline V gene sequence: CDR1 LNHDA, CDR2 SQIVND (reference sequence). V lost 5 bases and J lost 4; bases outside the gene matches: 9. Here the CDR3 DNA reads TGTGCCAGTAGTCCTGACAGGGGGTTGTCTAATCAGCCCCAGCATTTT. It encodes CASSPDRGLSNQPQHF.

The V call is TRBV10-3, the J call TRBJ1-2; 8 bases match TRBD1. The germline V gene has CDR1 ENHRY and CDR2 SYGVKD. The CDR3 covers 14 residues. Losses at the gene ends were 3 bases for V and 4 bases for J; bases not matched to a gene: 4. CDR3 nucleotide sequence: TGTGCCATCAGTGACCTGGGACAGGTCTATGGCTACACCTTC. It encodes CAISDLGQVYGYTF.

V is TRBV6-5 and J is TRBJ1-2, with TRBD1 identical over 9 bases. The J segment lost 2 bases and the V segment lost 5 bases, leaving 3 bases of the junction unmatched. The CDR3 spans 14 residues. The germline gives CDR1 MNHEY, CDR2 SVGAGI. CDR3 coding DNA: TGTGCCAGCAGTCGGGACAGGGAAAACTATGGCTACACCTTC. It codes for CASSRDRENYGYTF.

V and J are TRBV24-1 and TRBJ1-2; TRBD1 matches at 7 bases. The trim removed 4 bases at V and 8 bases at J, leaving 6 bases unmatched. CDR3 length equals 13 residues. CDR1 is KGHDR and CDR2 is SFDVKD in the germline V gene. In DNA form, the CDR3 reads TGTGCCACCAGTGACTCAGGGACAGTAGGCTACACCTTC. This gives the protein CATSDSGTVGYTF.

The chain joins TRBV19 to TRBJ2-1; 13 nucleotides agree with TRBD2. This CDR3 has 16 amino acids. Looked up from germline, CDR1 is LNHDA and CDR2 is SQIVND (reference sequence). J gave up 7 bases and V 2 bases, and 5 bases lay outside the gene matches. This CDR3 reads CASSITLAGGYNEQFF. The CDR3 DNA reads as TGTGCCAGTAGTATAACACTAGCGGGAGGGTATAATGAGCAGTTCTTC.

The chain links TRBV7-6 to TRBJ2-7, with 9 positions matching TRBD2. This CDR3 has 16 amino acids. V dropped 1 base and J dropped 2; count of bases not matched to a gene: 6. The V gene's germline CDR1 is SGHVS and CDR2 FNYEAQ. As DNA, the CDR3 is TGTGCCAGCAGCTTAGATCTGGCGGGAGGGCCCTACGAGCAGTACTTC. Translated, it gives CASSLDLAGGPYEQYF.

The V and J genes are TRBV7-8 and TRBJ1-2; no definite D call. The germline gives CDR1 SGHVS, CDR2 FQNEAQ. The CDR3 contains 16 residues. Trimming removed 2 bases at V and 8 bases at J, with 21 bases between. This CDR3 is CASSLTTPGPGSGYTF. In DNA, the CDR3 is TGTGCCAGCAGCTTAACCACCCCCGGTCCGGGAAGCGGCTACACCTTC.

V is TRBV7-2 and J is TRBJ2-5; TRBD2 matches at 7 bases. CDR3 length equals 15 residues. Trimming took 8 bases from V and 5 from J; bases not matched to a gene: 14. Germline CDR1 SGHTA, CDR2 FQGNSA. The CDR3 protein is CASLASSGAGETQYF. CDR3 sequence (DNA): TGTGCCAGCTTGGCCTCCAGCGGGGCCGGGGAGACCCAGTACTTC.

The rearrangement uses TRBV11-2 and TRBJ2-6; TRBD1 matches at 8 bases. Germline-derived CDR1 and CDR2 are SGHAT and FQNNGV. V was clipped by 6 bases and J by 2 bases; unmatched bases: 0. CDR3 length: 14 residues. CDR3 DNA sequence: TGTGCCAGCAGGGACAGGGCTGGGGCCAACGTCCTGACTTTC. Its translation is CASRDRAGANVLTF.

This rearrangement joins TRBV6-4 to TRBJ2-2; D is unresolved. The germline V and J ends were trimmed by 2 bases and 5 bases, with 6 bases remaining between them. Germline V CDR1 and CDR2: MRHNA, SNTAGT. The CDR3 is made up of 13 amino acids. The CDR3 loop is CASSDVETGELFF. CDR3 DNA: TGTGCCAGCAGTGACGTGGAGACCGGGGAGCTGTTTTTT.

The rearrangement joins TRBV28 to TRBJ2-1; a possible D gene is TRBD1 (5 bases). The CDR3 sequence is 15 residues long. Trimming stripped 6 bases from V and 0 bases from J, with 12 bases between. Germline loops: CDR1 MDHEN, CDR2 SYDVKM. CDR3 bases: TGTGCCAGCAGAAGCGACAGTTCCTCCTACAATGAGCAGTTCTTC. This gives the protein CASRSDSSSYNEQFF.

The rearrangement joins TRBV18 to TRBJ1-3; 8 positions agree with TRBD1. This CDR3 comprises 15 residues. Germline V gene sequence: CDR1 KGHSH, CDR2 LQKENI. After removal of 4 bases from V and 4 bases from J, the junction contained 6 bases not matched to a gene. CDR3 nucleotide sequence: TGTGCCAGCTCACTTGGACAGGGATACGGAAACACCATATATTTT. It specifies CASSLGQGYGNTIYF.

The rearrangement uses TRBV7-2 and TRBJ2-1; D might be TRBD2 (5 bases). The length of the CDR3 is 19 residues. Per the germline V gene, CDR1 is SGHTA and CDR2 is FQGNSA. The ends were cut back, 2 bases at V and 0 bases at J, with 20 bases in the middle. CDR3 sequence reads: CASSLIRGTGRSSYNEQFF. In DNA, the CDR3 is TGTGCCAGCAGCTTAATCCGGGGAACCGGCCGGAGCTCCTACAATGAGCAGTTCTTC.

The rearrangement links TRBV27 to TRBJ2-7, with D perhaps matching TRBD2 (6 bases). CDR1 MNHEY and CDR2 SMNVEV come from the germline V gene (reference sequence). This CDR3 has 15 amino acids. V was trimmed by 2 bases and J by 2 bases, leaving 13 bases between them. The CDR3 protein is CASSLTWDSAYEQYF. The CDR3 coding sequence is TGTGCCAGCAGTTTAACTTGGGACTCGGCCTACGAGCAGTACTTC.

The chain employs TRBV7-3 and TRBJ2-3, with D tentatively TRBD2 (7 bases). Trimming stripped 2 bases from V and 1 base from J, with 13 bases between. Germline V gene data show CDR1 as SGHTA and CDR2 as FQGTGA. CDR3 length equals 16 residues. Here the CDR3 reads CASSLGTSGGTDTQYF. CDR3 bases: TGTGCCAGCAGCTTAGGGACAAGCGGGGGCACAGATACGCAGTATTTT.

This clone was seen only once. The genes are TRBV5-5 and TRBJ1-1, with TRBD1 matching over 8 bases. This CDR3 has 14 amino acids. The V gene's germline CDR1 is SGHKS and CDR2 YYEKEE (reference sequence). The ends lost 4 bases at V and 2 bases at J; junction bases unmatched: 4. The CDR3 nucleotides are TGTGCCAGCAGCGTGGACAGGGATAACACTGAAGCTTTCTTT. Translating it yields CASSVDRDNTEAFF.

The DNA of the CDR3 is TGTGCCAGCAGGGGGCAAACGGCCAATAACTATGGCTACACCTTC. It specifies CASRGQTANNYGYTF. V and J are TRBV28 and TRBJ1-2; D perhaps matches TRBD1 (5 bases). This CDR3 is 15 amino acids long. Germline CDR1 reads MDHEN; CDR2 reads SYDVKM. The ends were cut back, 6 bases at V and 1 base at J, with 15 bases in the middle.

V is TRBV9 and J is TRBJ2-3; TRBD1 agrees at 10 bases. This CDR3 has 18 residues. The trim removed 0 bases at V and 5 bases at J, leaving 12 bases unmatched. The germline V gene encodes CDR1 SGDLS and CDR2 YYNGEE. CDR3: CASSVGPSGTGEVDTQYF. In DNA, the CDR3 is TGTGCCAGCAGCGTAGGCCCGTCCGGGACAGGGGAGGTAGATACGCAGTATTTT.